The 25 T cell receptor beta chains presented below share a single source sample, sequenced in a study of blood T cell repertoires in COVID-19. TCRdb keeps only in-frame clones here, not all; method: immunoSEQ multiplex PCR. The table records 330,000 or so clones, roughly 87% of them present only once. The specimen was PBMCs or T cells enriched from blood (not recorded which). The receptors shown here come from a woman in her thirties who had recovered from COVID-19.

The sample holds a few counts of this clone. The rearrangement uses TRBV6-4 and TRBJ2-1, with 7 bases lining up with TRBD2. J was trimmed by 10 bases and V by 0 bases; bases with no gene match: 9. CDR1 is MRHNA, CDR2 SNTAGT, per germline. CDR3 length: 15 residues. The CDR3 reads CASSDSMGGSREQFF. CDR3 sequence (DNA): TGTGCCAGCAGTGACTCGATGGGCGGGAGTCGAGAGCAGTTCTTC.

The chain links TRBV10-3 to TRBJ1-1; D uncertain. Germline-derived CDR1 and CDR2 are ENHRY and SYGVKD. The CDR3 is 13 residues long. The germline V and J ends were trimmed by 0 bases and 6 bases, with 8 bases remaining between them. CDR3 DNA sequence: TGTGCCATCAGTGAGTCTACTCCGCCTGAAGCTTTCTTT. This encodes CAISESTPPEAFF.

J is TRBJ2-7 and V is TRBV19; 7 bases are shared with TRBD1. Germline CDR1 and CDR2: LNHDA and SQIVND (reference sequence). V shed 6 bases and J 0 bases; nucleotides not matched to a gene: 8. The CDR3 contains 15 residues. For the CDR3, the DNA is TGTGCCAGTAGCCTGAACAGGGGCGTCTCCTACGAGCAGTACTTC. It encodes CASSLNRGVSYEQYF.

This clone was seen only once. The chain links TRBV10-3 to TRBJ2-2; TRBD2 is a possible D gene (5 bases). Trimming took off 4 bases at V and 4 bases at J, with 19 bases between the two ends. Per the germline V gene, CDR1 is ENHRY and CDR2 is SYGVKD. The CDR3 spans 17 residues. CDR3 sequence reads: CAISGLSSAPGTGELFF. CDR3 in DNA: TGTGCCATCAGTGGACTATCATCTGCCCCTGGCACCGGGGAGCTGTTTTTT.

The V gene is TRBV5-1, the J gene TRBJ1-2, with 10 positions matching TRBD1. With 4 bases clipped from V and 8 bases from J, the junction kept 11 bases outside the gene matches. The germline V gene has CDR1 SGHRS and CDR2 YFSETQ. The CDR3 is 15 residues long. This CDR3 is CASSQLTDRGQGYTF. The CDR3, as DNA: TGCGCCAGCAGCCAACTGACCGACAGGGGGCAAGGCTACACCTTC.

The gene calls are TRBV6-5 and TRBJ2-7, with TRBD1 matching over 7 bases. This CDR3 region has 13 residues. CDR1 and CDR2 from the germline V gene are MNHEY and SVGAGI. With 8 bases clipped from V and 5 bases from J, the junction kept 9 bases outside the gene matches. CDR3 coding DNA: TGTGCCAGCGGGGAAACAGGGGTCAACGAGCAGTACTTC. Its protein product is CASGETGVNEQYF.

The CDR3 DNA follows: TGTGCCAGCAGGCCTGGACAGGGTCGGACTGAAGCTTTCTTT. This translates into CASRPGQGRTEAFF. The chain joins TRBV2 to TRBJ1-1, with 8 bases matching TRBD1. Germline V lookup: CDR1 SNHLY, CDR2 FYNNEI. The ends lost 6 bases at V and 5 bases at J; junction bases unmatched: 8. The CDR3 loop spans 14 amino acids.

The chain recombines TRBV2 with TRBJ1-1; D is uncertain. This CDR3 is 12 amino acids long. Trimming removed 6 bases at V and 7 bases at J, with 12 bases between. In germline, CDR1 is SNHLY, CDR2 FYNNEI. The CDR3 region is CASRDRVNEAFF. The CDR3 DNA is TGTGCCAGCAGAGACCGGGTCAATGAAGCTTTCTTT.

This chain joins TRBV4-2 and TRBJ2-1, with D possibly TRBD1 on 6 matching bases. The V end was cut by 5 bases, the J end by 7 bases, with 21 bases between. The CDR3 contains 16 residues. Per the germline V gene, CDR1 is LGHNA and CDR2 is YNFKEQ. As DNA, the CDR3 is TGTGCCAGCAGCTTCAAAGGTACAGGGCCTCGGAATGAGCAGTTCTTC. Protein sequence: CASSFKGTGPRNEQFF.

This chain joins TRBV7-2 and TRBJ2-7; 13 positions match TRBD2. The germline V gene encodes CDR1 SGHTA and CDR2 FQGNSA. V lost 5 bases and J lost 6; bases outside the gene matches: 7. The CDR3 covers 15 residues. The CDR3 coding sequence is TGTGCCAGCAGCCCCCGGACTAGCGGGGGACTCGAGCAGTACTTC. Its translation is CASSPRTSGGLEQYF.

The chain joins TRBV5-6 to TRBJ2-7, with 13 bases aligning to TRBD2. Germline trimming cut 5 bases from V and 6 bases from J; bases unmatched to any gene: 11. Germline assignment: CDR1 SGHDT and CDR2 YYEEEE. There are 16 residues in the CDR3. The CDR3, as DNA: TGTGCCAGCAGGGAAGGACTAGCGGGAGAGGTGGGCGAGCAGTACTTC. The encoded protein is CASREGLAGEVGEQYF.

This chain uses TRBV5-6 with TRBJ2-1, with 9 bases aligning to TRBD2. Germline assignment: CDR1 SGHDT and CDR2 YYEEEE. The CDR3 spans 15 residues. V gave up 3 bases and J gave up 7 bases; unmatched junction bases: 8. The CDR3 protein is CASSSASGNVNEQFF. In DNA, the CDR3 is TGTGCCAGCAGCTCGGCTAGCGGGAATGTTAATGAGCAGTTCTTC.

The DNA for the CDR3 is TGTGCCAGCAGTTCCGGGACTAGCGTCCATGAGCAGTTCTTC. Translating gives CASSSGTSVHEQFF. The genes are TRBV28 and TRBJ2-1, with TRBD2 matching over 10 bases. After removal of 4 bases from V and 8 bases from J, the junction contained 5 bases not matched to a gene. Germline values: CDR1 MDHEN, CDR2 SYDVKM. This CDR3 has 14 amino acids.

The chain recombines TRBV28 with TRBJ2-5; 9 bases align to TRBD2. This CDR3 comprises 16 residues. Trimming took 2 bases from V and 2 from J; bases not matched to a gene: 6. Germline V gives CDR1 MDHEN, CDR2 SYDVKM. Here the CDR3 DNA reads TGTGCCAGCAGTTTAAATCCGGGACTAGCACAAGAGACCCAGTACTTC. Amino acids: CASSLNPGLAQETQYF.

This clone was seen more than once but under ten times. V gene TRBV7-2 combines with J gene TRBJ2-7; TRBD2 agrees at 13 bases. CDR1 and CDR2 from the germline V gene are SGHTA and FQGNSA. This CDR3 spans 16 amino acids. V shed 0 bases, J shed 5 bases, and the junction held 4 bases outside the gene matches. The CDR3: CASSLAGLAGLDEQYF. CDR3 nucleotides: TGTGCCAGCAGCTTAGCGGGACTAGCGGGACTTGACGAGCAGTACTTC.

The V call is TRBV6-1, the J call TRBJ2-3; a weak D match, TRBD2 (5 bases). The V gene lost 5 bases and the J gene lost 2 bases, with 17 bases spanning the gap. In germline, CDR1 is MNHNS, CDR2 SASEGT. This CDR3 comprises 16 residues. This chain's CDR3 is CASSKDRGALTDTQYF. The CDR3 DNA is TGTGCCAGCAGTAAAGACCGGGGAGCCCTCACAGATACGCAGTATTTT.

About this clone itself: One junction end disagrees with the germline gene, perhaps due to a read error. The rearrangement joins TRBV6-5 to TRBJ2-6; no firm D call. CDR3 size: 14 residues. Germline V gene lookup returns CDR1 MNHEY and CDR2 SVGAGI. CDR3: CASTYLSGANVLTF. The CDR3 DNA reads TGTGCCAGCACTTACCTCTCTGGGGCCAACGTCCTGACTTTC.

The rearrangement joins TRBV11-2 to TRBJ2-7; maybe TRBD1 (5 bases). Trimming stripped 7 bases from V and 4 bases from J, with 11 bases between. Looked up from germline, CDR1 is SGHAT and CDR2 is FQNNGV. This CDR3 is 12 amino acids long. CDR3 DNA sequence: TGTGCCAGCACGAGCAGGGTGTACGAGCAGTACTTC. It is translated as CASTSRVYEQYF.

The rearrangement links TRBV2 to TRBJ2-2; 9 bases agree with TRBD1. CDR1 SNHLY and CDR2 FYNNEI come from the germline V gene. The V gene end was trimmed by 7 bases and the J gene end by 3 bases; junction bases not matched to a gene: 6. The CDR3 sequence is 15 residues long. CDR3 in amino acids: CASILTGGYTGELFF. The CDR3 region has the DNA TGTGCCAGCATTTTAACAGGGGGCTACACCGGGGAGCTGTTTTTT. Using reference TRBV2 and TRBJ2-2 for the parts outside the CDR3, the full variable domain is EPEVTQTPSHQVTQMGQEVILRCVPISNHLYFYWYRQILGQKVEFLVSFYNNEISEKSEIFDDQFSVERPDGSNFTLKIRSTKLEDSAMYFCASILTGGYTGELFFGEGSRLTVL.

The chain is built from TRBV6-5 and TRBJ2-7, with 7 bases matching TRBD1. CDR1 and CDR2 (germline): MNHEY, SVGAGI. J was trimmed by 3 bases and V by 6 bases; bases with no gene match: 5. The CDR3 is made up of 13 amino acids. DNA for the CDR3: TGTGCCAGCAGGACGGACAGGTTCTACGAGCAGTACTTC. It translates to CASRTDRFYEQYF.

The CDR3 spells CASSEKTAQETQYF. In DNA form, the CDR3 reads TGTGCCAGCAGTGAGAAGACAGCCCAAGAGACCCAGTACTTC. The chain carries TRBV2 and TRBJ2-5; a possible D gene is TRBD1 (5 bases). CDR1 is SNHLY and CDR2 is FYNNEI in the germline V gene. This CDR3 has 14 amino acids. V lost 3 bases and J 1 base, leaving 9 bases between the germline ends.

On this clone: The germline gene is not matched at one end of the junction; a read error may be the cause. The chain recombines TRBV7-7 with TRBJ2-5, with 11 bases fitting TRBD2. This CDR3 contains 15 residues. Germline V gene lookup returns CDR1 SSHAT and CDR2 FNYEAQ (reference sequence). CDR3 protein: CASSSSGGYQVTQYF. The CDR3 nucleotides read TGTGCTAGCAGCTCTAGCGGGGGGTACCAAGTGACCCAGTACTTC.

Here the CDR3 DNA reads TGTGCCAGCAGCCCTACGCGGGCGAATGAGCAGTTCTTC. Protein: CASSPTRANEQFF. The J gene is TRBJ2-1, the V gene TRBV21-1; TRBD2, the D gene given by the table, was not confirmed from the DNA. TRBV21-1 is an annotated pseudogene. This CDR3 has 13 residues.

This clone was detected a few times. This specimen includes other DNA sequences encoding the same CDR3. V usage is TRBV27 and J usage is TRBJ1-3, with D possibly matching TRBD1 (6 bases). The V gene's germline CDR1 is MNHEY and CDR2 SMNVEV (reference sequence). The V and J ends lost 6 bases and 0 bases respectively, with 6 bases between them. The CDR3 loop spans 13 amino acids. CDR3 sequence reads: CASRGHSGNTIYF. The CDR3 coding sequence is TGTGCCAGCAGGGGACACTCTGGAAACACCATATATTTT.

The rearrangement joins TRBV25-1 to TRBJ1-5; D possibly corresponds to TRBD1 (6 bases). Germline V CDR1 and CDR2: MGHDK, SYGVNS. The CDR3 is 14 amino acids. Trimming removed 3 bases from V and 7 bases from J, with 13 bases in between. The CDR3 DNA follows: TGTGCCAGCAGTGACGACAGGACTGGACAGCCCCAGCATTTT. Its translation: CASSDDRTGQPQHF.